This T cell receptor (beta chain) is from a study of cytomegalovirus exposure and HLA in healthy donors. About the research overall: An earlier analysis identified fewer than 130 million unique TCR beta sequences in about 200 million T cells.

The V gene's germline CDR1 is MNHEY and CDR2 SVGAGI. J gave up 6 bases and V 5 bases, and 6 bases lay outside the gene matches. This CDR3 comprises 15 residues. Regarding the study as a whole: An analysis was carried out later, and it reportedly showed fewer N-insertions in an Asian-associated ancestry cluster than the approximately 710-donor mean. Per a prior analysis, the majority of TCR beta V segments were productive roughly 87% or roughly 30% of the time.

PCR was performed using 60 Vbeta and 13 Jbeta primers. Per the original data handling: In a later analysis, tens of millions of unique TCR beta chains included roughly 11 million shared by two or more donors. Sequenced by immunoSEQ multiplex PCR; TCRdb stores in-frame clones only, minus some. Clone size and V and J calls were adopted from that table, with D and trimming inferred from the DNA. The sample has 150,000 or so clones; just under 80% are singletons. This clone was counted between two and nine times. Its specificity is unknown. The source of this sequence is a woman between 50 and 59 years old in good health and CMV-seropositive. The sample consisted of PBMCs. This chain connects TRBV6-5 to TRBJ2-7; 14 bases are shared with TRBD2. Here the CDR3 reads CASSPPGLAGGEQYF. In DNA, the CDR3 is TGTGCCAGCAGTCCCCCCGGACTAGCGGGAGGCGAGCAGTACTTC.